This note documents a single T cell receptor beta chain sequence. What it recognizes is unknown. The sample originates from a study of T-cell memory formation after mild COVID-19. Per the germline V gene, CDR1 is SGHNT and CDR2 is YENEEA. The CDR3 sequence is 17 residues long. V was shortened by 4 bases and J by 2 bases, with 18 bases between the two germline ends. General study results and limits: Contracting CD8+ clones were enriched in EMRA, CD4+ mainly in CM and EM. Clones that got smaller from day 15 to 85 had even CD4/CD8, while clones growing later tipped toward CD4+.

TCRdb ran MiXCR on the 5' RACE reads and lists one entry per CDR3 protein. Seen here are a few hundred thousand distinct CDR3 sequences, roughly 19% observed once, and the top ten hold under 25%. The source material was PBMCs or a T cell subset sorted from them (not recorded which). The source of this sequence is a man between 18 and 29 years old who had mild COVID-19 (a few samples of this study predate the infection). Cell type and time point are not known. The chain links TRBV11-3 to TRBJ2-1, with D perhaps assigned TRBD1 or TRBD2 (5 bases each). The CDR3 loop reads CASSYEVGRDPYNEQFF. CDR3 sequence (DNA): TGTGCCAGCAGCTACGAAGTGGGCAGGGACCCCTACAATGAGCAGTTCTTC.